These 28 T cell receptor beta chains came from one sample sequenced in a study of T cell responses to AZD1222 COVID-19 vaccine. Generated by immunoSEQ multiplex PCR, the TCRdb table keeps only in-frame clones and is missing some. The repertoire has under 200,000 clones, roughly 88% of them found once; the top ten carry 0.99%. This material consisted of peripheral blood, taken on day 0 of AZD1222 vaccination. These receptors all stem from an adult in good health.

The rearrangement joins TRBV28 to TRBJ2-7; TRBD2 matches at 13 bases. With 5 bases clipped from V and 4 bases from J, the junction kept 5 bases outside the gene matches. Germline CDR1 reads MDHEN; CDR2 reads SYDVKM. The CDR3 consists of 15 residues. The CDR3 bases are TGTGCCAGCAGTATAGGGACTAGCGGGATATACGAGCAGTACTTC. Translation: CASSIGTSGIYEQYF.

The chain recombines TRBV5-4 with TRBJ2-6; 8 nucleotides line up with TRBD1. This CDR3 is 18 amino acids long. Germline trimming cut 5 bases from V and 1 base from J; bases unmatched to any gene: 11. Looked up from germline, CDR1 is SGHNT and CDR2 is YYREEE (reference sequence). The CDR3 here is CASRTGAGGASGANVLTF. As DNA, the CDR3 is TGTGCCAGCAGAACCGGAGCAGGGGGCGCTTCTGGGGCCAACGTCCTGACTTTC.

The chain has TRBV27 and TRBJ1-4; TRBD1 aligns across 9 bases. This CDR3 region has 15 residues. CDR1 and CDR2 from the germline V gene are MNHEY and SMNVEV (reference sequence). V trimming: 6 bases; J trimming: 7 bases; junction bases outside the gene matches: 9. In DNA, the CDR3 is TGTGCCAGCAGGCCCACAGGGGGCCCTAGTGAAAAACTGTTTTTT. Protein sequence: CASRPTGGPSEKLFF.

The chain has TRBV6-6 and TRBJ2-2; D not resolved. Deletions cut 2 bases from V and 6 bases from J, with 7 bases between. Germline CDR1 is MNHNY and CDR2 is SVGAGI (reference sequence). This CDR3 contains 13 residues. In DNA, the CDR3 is TGTGCCAGCAGTTACGACCTCGCCGGGGAGCTGTTTTTT. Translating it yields CASSYDLAGELFF.

The CDR3 sequence: CATSDPQREGTGELFF. The CDR3 nucleotides read TGTGCCACCAGTGACCCACAGCGGGAGGGCACCGGGGAGCTGTTTTTT. J is TRBJ2-2 and V is TRBV24-1; 10 bases map to TRBD2. With V trimmed by 4 bases and J by 4 bases, 5 bases remained unmatched. The CDR3 is made up of 16 amino acids. In germline, CDR1 is KGHDR, CDR2 SFDVKD.

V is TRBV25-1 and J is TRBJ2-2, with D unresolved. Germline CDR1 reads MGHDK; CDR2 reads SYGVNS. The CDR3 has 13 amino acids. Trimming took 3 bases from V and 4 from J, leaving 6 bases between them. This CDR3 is CASSDVGTGELFF. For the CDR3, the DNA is TGTGCCAGCAGTGACGTAGGCACCGGGGAGCTGTTTTTT.

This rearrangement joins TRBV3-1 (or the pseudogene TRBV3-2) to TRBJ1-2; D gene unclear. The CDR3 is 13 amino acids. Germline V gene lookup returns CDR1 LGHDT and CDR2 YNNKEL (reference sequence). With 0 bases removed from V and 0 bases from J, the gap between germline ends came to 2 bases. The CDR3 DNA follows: TGTGCCAGCAGCCAAGAGGCTAACTATGGCTACACCTTC. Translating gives CASSQEANYGYTF.

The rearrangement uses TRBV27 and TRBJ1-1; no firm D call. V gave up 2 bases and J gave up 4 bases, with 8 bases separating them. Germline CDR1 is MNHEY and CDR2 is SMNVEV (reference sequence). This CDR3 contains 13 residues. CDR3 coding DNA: TGTGCCAGCAGTTTAGTGTACGGCACTGAAGCTTTCTTT. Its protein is CASSLVYGTEAFF.

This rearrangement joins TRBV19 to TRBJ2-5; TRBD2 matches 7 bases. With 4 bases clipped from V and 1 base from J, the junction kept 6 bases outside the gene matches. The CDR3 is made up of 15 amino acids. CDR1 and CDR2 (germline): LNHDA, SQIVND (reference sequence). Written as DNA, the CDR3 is TGTGCCAGTAGTAGGGGGGGGACCTTCCAAGAGACCCAGTACTTC. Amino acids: CASSRGGTFQETQYF.

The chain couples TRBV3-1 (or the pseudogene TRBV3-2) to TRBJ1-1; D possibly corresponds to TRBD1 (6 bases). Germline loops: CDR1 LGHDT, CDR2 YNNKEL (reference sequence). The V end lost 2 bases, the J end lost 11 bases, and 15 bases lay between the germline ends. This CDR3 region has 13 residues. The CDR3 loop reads CASSQWGQAGAFF. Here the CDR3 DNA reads TGTGCCAGCAGCCAATGGGGACAAGCGGGTGCTTTCTTT.

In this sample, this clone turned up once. The CDR3 sequence is CASSLARGNQPQHF. The CDR3 region has the DNA TGTGCCAGCAGCTTAGCGCGGGGCAATCAGCCCCAGCATTTT. The chain carries TRBV7-6 and TRBJ1-5, with D unclear. CDR1 and CDR2 from the germline V gene are SGHVS and FNYEAQ. Trimming removed 0 bases at V and 2 bases at J, with 5 bases between. The CDR3 is made up of 14 amino acids.

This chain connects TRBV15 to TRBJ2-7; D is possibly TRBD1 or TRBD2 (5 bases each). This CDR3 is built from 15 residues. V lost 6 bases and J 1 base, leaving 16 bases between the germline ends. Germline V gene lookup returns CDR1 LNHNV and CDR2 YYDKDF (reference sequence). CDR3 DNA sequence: TGTGCCACCAGGAATGCCGGGACGGTGTCCTACGAGCAGTACTTC. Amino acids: CATRNAGTVSYEQYF.

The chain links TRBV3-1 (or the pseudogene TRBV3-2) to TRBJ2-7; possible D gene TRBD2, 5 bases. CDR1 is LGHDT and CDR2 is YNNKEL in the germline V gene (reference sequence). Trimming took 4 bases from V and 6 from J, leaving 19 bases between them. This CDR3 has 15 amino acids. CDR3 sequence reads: CASSPREPTVSEQYF. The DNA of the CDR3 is TGTGCCAGCAGCCCCCGGGAACCTACGGTCTCCGAGCAGTACTTC.

The CDR3 sequence: CARRDSRDNNYEQYF. The CDR3 region has the DNA TGCGCCAGACGGGACAGCCGGGACAACAACTACGAGCAGTACTTC. V usage is TRBV10-1 and J usage is TRBJ2-7; 7 bases map to TRBD1. With 9 bases clipped from V and 3 bases from J, the junction kept 14 bases outside the gene matches. The CDR3 totals 15 residues. Germline values: CDR1 WNHNN, CDR2 SYGVQD (reference sequence).

As DNA, the CDR3 is TGTGCCAGCAGGGCACAGGGTAGCAATCAGCCCCAGCATTTT. This encodes CASRAQGSNQPQHF. The rearrangement joins TRBV28 to TRBJ1-5; D is possibly TRBD1 (6 bases). Per the germline V gene, CDR1 is MDHEN and CDR2 is SYDVKM. V was clipped by 6 bases and J by 0 bases, with 9 bases between them. The CDR3 contains 14 residues.

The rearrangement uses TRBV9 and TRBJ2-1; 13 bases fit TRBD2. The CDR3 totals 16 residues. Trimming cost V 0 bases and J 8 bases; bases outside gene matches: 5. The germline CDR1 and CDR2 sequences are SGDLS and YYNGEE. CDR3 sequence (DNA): TGTGCCAGCAGCGTAGGGGGGACTAGCGGGGTCTATGAGCAGTTCTTC. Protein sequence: CASSVGGTSGVYEQFF.

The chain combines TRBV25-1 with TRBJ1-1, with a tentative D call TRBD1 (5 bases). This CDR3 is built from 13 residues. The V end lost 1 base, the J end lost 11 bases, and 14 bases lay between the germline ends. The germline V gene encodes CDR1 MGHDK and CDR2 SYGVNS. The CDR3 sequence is CASSESGGRDAFF. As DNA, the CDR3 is TGTGCCAGCAGTGAATCGGGTGGCAGGGACGCTTTCTTT.

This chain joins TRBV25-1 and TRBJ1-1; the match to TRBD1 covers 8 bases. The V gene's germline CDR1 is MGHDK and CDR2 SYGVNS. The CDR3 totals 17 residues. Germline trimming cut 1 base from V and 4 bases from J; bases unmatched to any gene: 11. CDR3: CASSELGSGRGPTEAFF. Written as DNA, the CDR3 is TGTGCCAGCAGTGAATTAGGGTCTGGCAGGGGGCCCACTGAAGCTTTCTTT.

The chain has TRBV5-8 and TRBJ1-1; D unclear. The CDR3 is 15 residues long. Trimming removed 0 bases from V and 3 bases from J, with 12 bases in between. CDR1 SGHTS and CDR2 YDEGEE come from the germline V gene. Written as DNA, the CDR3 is TGTGCCAGCAGCTTGGGTGGGGAGGGCGACACTGAAGCTTTCTTT. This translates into CASSLGGEGDTEAFF.

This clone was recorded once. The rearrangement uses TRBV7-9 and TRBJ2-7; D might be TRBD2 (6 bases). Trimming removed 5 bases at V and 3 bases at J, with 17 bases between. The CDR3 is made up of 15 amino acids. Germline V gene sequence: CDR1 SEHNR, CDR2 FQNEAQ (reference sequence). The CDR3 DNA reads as TGTGCCAGCAGCCCCGGACTAACCCTATACTACGAGCAGTACTTC. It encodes CASSPGLTLYYEQYF.

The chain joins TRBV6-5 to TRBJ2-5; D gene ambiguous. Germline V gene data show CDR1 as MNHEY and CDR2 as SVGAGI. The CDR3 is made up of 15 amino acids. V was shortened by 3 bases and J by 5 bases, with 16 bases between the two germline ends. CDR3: CASSYFSLAKETQYF. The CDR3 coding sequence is TGTGCCAGCAGTTATTTCAGTCTTGCCAAGGAGACCCAGTACTTC.

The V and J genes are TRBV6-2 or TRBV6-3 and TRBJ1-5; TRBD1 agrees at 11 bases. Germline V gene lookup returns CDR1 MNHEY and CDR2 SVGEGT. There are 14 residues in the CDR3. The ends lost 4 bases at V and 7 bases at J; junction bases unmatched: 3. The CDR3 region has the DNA TGTGCCAGCAGTTGGGGGACAGGGGGACAGCCCCAGCATTTT. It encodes CASSWGTGGQPQHF.

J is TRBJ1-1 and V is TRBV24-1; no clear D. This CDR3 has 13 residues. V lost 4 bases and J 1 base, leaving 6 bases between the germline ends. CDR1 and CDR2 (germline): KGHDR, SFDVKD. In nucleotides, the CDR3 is TGTGCCACCAGTGACGCTGGGAACACTGAAGCTTTCTTT. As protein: CATSDAGNTEAFF.

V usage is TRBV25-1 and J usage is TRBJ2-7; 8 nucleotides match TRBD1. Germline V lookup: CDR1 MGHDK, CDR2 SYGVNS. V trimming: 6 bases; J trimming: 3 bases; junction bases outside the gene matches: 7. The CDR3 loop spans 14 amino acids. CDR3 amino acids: CASSYGTGLYEQYF. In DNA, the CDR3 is TGTGCCAGCAGCTACGGGACAGGTCTCTACGAGCAGTACTTC.

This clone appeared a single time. The DNA for the CDR3 is TGTGCCAGCAGCCAAACAATAGCGGGAGGGCCAGCCGGGGAGCTGTTTTTT. As protein: CASSQTIAGGPAGELFF. This chain links TRBV9 with TRBJ2-2, with 11 bases that match TRBD2. Germline values: CDR1 SGDLS, CDR2 YYNGEE. V was pared by 4 bases and J by 6 bases, with 11 bases of the junction left unmatched. CDR3 length: 17 residues.

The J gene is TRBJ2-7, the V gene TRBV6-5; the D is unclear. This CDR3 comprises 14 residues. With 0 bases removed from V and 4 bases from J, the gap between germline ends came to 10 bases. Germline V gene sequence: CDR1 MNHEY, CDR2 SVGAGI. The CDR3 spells CASSYSRVGYEQYF. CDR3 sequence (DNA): TGTGCCAGCAGTTACTCAAGGGTAGGGTACGAGCAGTACTTC.

The CDR3 DNA follows: TGTGCCAGTAGTATAGAGGTGTCTGGGTTCGGGGGCTACACCTTC. Translation gives CASSIEVSGFGGYTF. The chain carries TRBV19 and TRBJ1-2; D is unresolved. The germline CDR1 and CDR2 sequences are LNHDA and SQIVND (reference sequence). The CDR3 runs to 15 residues. Trimming removed 0 bases at V and 8 bases at J, with 16 bases between. Full variable domain (outside the CDR3, taken from reference TRBV19 and TRBJ1-2): DGGITQSPKYLFRKEGQNVTLSCEQNLNHDAMYWYRQDPGQGLRLIYYSQIVNDFQKGDIAEGYSVSREKKESFPLTVTSAQKNPTAFYLCASSIEVSGFGGYTFGSGTRLTVV.

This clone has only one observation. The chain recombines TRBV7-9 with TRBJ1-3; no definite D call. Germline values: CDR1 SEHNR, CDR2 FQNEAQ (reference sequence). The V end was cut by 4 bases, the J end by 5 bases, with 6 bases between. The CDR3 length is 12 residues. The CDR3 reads CASSSSRNTIYF. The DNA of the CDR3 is TGTGCCAGCAGCTCAAGCAGAAACACCATATATTTT.